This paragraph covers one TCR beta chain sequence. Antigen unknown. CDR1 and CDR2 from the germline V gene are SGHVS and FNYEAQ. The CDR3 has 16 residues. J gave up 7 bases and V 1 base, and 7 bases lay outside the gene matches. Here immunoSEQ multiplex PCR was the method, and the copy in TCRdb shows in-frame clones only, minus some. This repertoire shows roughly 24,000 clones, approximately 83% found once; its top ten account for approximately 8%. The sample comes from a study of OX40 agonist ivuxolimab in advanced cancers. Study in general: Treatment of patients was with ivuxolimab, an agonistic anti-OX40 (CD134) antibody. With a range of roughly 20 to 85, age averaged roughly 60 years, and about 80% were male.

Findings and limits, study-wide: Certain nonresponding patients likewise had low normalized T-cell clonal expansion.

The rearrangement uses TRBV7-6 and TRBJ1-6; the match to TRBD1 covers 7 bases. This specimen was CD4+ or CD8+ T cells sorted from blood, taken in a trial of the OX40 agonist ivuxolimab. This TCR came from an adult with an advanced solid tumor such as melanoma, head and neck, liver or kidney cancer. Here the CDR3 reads CASSLGRQGRNSPLHF. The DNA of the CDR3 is TGTGCCAGCAGCTTAGGGCGACAGGGTCGGAATTCACCCCTCCACTTT.